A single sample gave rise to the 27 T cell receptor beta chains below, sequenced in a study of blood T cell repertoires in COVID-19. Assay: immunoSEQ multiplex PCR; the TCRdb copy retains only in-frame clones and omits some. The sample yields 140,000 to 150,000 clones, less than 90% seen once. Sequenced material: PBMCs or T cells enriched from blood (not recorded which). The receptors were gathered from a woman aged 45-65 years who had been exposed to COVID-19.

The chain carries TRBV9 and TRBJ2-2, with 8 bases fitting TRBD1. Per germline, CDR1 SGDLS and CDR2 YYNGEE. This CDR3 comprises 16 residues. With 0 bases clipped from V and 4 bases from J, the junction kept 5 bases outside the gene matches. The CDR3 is CASSVAGTGSTGELFF. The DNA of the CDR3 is TGTGCCAGCAGCGTAGCTGGGACAGGAAGCACCGGGGAGCTGTTTTTT.

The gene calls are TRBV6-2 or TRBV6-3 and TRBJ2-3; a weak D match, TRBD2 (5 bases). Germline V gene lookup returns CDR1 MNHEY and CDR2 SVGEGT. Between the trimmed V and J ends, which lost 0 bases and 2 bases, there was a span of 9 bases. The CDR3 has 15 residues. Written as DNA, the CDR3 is TGTGCCAGCAGTTACTCTAGAGGGATCACAGATACGCAGTATTTT. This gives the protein CASSYSRGITDTQYF.

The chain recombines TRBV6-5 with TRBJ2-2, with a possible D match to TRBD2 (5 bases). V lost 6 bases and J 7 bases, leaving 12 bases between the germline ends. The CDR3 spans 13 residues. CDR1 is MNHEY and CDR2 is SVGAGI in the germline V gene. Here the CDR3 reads CASSPGVSGELFF. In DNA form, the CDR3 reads TGTGCCAGCAGCCCCGGGGTGAGCGGGGAGCTGTTTTTT.

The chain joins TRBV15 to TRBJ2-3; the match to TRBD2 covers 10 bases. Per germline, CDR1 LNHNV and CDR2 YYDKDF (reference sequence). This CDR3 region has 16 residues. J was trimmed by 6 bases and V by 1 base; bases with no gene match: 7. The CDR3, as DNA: TGTGCCACCAGCAGAGTCGCTAGCGGGAGTGGGGATACGCAGTATTTT. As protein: CATSRVASGSGDTQYF.

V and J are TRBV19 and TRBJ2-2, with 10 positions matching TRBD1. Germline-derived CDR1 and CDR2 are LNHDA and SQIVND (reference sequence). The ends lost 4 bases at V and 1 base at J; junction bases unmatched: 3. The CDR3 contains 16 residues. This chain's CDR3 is CASSTWDRGNTGELFF. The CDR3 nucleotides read TGTGCCAGTAGTACCTGGGACAGGGGGAACACCGGGGAGCTGTTTTTT.

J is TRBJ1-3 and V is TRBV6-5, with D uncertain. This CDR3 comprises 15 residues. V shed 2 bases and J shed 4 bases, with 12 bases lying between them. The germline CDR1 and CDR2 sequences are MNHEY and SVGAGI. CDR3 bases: TGTGCCAGCAGTTACGAGACAACCGGCGGAAACACCATATATTTT. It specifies CASSYETTGGNTIYF.

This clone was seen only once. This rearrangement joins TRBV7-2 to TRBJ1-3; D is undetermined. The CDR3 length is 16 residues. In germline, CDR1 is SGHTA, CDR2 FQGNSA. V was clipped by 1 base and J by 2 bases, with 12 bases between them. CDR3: CASSLDSGGAGNTIYF. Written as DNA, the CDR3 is TGTGCCAGCAGCTTAGACTCGGGAGGTGCTGGAAACACCATATATTTT.

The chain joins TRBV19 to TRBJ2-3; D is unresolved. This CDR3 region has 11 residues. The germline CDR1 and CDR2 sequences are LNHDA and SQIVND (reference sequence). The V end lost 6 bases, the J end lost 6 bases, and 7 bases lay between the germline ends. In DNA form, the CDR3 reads TGTGCCAGTAGCGTAGTTGATACGCAGTATTTT. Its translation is CASSVVDTQYF.

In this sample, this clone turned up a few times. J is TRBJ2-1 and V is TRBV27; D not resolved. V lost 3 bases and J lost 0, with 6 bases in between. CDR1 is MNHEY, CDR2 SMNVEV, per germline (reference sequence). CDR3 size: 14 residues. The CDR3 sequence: CASSFESSYNEQFF. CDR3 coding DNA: TGTGCCAGCAGTTTCGAGAGCTCCTACAATGAGCAGTTCTTC.

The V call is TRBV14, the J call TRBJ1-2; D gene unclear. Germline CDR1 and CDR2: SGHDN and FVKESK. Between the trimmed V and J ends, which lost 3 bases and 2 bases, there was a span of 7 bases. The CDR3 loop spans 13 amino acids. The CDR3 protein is CASSHPRNYGYTF. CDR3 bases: TGTGCCAGCAGCCATCCCAGAAACTATGGCTACACCTTC.

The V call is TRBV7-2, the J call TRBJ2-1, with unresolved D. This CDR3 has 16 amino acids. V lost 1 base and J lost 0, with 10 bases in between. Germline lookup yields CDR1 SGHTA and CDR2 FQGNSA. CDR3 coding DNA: TGTGCCAGCAGCTTAGAGGTAGCTAGCTCCTACAATGAGCAGTTCTTC. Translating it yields CASSLEVASSYNEQFF.

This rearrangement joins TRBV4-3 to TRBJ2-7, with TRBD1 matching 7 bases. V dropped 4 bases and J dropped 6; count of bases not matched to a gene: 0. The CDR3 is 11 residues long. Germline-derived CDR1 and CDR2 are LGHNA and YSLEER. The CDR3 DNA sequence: TGCGCCAGCAGCCGGACAGGCGAGCAGTACTTC. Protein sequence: CASSRTGEQYF.

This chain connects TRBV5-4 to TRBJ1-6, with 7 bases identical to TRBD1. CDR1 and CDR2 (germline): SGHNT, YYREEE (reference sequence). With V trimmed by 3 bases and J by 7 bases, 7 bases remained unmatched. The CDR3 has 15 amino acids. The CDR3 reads CASSWPGQTNSPLHF. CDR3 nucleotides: TGTGCCAGCAGCTGGCCGGGACAGACGAATTCACCCCTCCACTTT.

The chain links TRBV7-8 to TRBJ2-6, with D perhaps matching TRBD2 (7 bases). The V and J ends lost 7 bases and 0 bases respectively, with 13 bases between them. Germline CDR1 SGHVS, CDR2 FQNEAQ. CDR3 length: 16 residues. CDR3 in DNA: TGTGCCAGCACTGAGGCGGGGGCCTCTGGGGCCAACGTCCTGACTTTC. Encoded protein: CASTEAGASGANVLTF.

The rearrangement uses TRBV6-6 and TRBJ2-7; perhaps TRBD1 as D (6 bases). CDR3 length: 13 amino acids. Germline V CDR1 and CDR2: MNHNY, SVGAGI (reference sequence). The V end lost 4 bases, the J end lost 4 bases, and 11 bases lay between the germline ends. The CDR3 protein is CASSSRGRYEQYF. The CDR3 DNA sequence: TGTGCCAGCAGTTCCAGGGGTAGATACGAGCAGTACTTC.

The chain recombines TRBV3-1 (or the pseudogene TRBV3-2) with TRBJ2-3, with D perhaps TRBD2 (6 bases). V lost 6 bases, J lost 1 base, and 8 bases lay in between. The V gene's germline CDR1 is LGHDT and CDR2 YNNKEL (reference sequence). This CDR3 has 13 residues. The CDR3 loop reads CASRASGTDTQYF. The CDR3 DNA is TGTGCCAGCAGGGCTAGCGGCACAGATACGCAGTATTTT.

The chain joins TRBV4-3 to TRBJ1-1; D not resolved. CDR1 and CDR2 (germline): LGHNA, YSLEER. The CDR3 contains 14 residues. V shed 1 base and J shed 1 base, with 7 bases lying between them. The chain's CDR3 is CASSQGWPNTEAFF. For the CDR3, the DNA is TGCGCCAGCAGCCAAGGATGGCCGAACACTGAAGCTTTCTTT.

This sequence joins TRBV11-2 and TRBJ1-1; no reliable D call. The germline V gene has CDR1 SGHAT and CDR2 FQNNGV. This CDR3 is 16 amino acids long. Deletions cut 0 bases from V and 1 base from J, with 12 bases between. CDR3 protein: CASSLDFARKNTEAFF. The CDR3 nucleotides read TGTGCCAGCAGCTTAGATTTCGCCAGGAAGAACACTGAAGCTTTCTTT.

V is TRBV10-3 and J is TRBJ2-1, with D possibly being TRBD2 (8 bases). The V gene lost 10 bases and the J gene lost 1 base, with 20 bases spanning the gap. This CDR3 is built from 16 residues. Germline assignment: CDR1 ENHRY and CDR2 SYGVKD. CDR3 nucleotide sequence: TGTGCCACCCAGGGGGGCTTAGCGGGGTCCTACAATGAGCAGTTCTTC. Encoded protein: CATQGGLAGSYNEQFF.

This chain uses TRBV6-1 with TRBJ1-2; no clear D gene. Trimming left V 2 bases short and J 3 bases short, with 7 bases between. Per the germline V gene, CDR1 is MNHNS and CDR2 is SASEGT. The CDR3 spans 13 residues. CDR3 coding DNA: TGTGCCAGCAGTGAAACGAGCTACTATGGCTACACCTTC. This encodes CASSETSYYGYTF.

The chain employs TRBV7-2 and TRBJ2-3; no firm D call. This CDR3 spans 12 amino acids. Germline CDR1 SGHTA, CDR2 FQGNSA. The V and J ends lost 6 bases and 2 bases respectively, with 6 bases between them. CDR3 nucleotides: TGTGCCAGCAGTCCTACCACAGATACGCAGTATTTT. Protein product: CASSPTTDTQYF. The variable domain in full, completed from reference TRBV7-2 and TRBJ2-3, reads GAGVSQSPSNKVTEKGKDVELRCDPISGHTALYWYRQSLGQGLEFLIYFQGNSAPDKSGLPSDRFSAERTGGSVSTLTIQRTQQEDSAVYLCASSPTTDTQYFGPGTRLTVL.

The CDR3 is CASSLQETQYF. Written as DNA, the CDR3 is TGTGCCAGCAGTCTACAGGAGACCCAGTACTTC. The J gene is TRBJ2-5, the V gene TRBV12-3 or TRBV12-4; no clear D. CDR3 size: 11 residues. The V end was cut by 5 bases, the J end by 5 bases, with 6 bases between.

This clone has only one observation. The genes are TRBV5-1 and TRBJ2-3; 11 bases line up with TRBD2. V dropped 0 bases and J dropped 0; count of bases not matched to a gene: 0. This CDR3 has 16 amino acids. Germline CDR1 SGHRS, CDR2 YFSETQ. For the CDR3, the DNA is TGCGCCAGCAGCTTGGGACTAGCGGGGAGCACAGATACGCAGTATTTT. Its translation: CASSLGLAGSTDTQYF.

CDR3 coding DNA: TGTGCCAGTAGCCAGGGGGTTGGGACTGAAGCTTTCTTT. Encoded protein: CASSQGVGTEAFF. The genes are TRBV19 and TRBJ1-1; TRBD1 matches 7 bases. This CDR3 has 13 amino acids. The V segment lost 6 bases and the J segment 5 bases; nucleotides outside the gene matches: 6. Germline CDR1 LNHDA, CDR2 SQIVND (reference sequence).

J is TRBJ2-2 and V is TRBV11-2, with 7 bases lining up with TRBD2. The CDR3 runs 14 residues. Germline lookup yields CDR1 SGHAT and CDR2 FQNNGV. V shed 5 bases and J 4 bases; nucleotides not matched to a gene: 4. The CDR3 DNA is TGTGCCAGCAGCCGGTCGGGGGGCACCGGGGAGCTGTTTTTT. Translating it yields CASSRSGGTGELFF.

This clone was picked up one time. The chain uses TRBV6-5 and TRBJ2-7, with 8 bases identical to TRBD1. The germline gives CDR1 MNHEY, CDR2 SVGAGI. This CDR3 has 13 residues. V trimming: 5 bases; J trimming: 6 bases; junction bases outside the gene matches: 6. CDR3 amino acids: CASSKTGVGEQYF. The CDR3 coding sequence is TGTGCCAGCAGTAAGACAGGGGTGGGCGAGCAGTACTTC.

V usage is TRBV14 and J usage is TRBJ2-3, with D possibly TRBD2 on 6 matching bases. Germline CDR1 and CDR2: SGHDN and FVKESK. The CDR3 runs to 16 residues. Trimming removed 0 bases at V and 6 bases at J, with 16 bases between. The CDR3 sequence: CASSQEGLFGGDTQYF. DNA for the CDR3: TGTGCCAGCAGCCAAGAGGGACTCTTTGGGGGGGATACGCAGTATTTT.